This T cell receptor beta chain comes out of a study of identical twins (dated by TCRdb to 2015 to 2016). Study-level background: To test whether fetal clonotypes persist, the study used deep sequencing on TCR alpha and beta repertoires from monozygotic twins, unrelated adults of various ages, and cord blood. Replicate twin experiments were performed at different times using different library preparation protocols to rule out contamination.

Study-wide findings and limitations: Fewer insertions were carried by abundant cord blood beta clonotypes, a similar but weaker trend appeared in young adult naive repertoires, and no such trend appeared in memory repertoires. Compared with coincidental sharing between unrelated individuals, an excess of low generation-probability sequences was observed among out-of-frame TCR alpha sequences shared between twins. A weaker excess of twin sharing was found in beta out-of-frame sequences because the signal-to-noise ratio was lowered by fewer shared sequences. Invariant T cells such as MAIT and iNKT could partly confound zero-insertion analyses, though diverse VJ usage argued against this for most clonotypes. In monozygotic twins, recombination models systematically underestimated out-of-frame TCR alpha sharing, but the models matched the sharing seen between unrelated individuals. Because the same donors could not be followed over many years, conclusions were based on cross-sectional statistical analysis.

Cut back by 6 bases and 1 base, the V and J ends lie 12 bases apart. From a lookup of the germline V gene, CDR1 and CDR2 are SQVTM and ANQGSEA. From the cysteine through the phenylalanine, the CDR3 covers 14 amino acids. Only the CDR3 portion is preserved as DNA: 42 bases, with reading frame beginning at the first base. Only healthy Caucasian donors were included. The researchers also sequenced three unrelated adults who were not twins: a male aged 18 to 30, a male aged 50 to 60, and a female aged 50 to 60. Miltenyi CD45RO+ enrichment and human naive T-cell isolation kits were used to isolate memory (CD45RO+) and naive T cells from PBMC. About this clonotype itself: The clone's antigen remains unknown. Qualities for individual bases were not recorded, and no much larger clone is one base off.

The protocol used for the library was 5' RACE. TCRdb records Illumina HiSeq 2000 as the sequencer. A universal primer binding site was introduced by template switching, and a unique molecular identifier was present in the final cDNA, enabling accurate counting of TCR cDNA molecules. Specific primers in the conserved constant-segment region were used to synthesize first-strand cDNA for the TCR alpha and beta chains. To control for contamination, every cDNA library was double barcoded, receiving both a SMART-Mk sample barcode and Illumina barcodes. Two successive PCR steps introduced TruSeq adapter sequences along with Illumina sample barcodes. The Illumina HiSeq platform was used with custom primers to sequence TCR alpha and beta cDNA libraries. Per the original workflow: MiGEC was used to process raw reads and extract unique molecular identifiers, and MiXCR was used to find CDR3 positions. For each individual, recombination models were inferred using an EM algorithm with the repgenHMM and IGoR tools. Shared clonotypes were analyzed with the tcR package in R, and sharing was normalized by the product of cloneset sizes. Out-of-frame nonproductive sequences were analyzed to study raw recombination free of thymic and clonal selection effects. TCRdb applied fastp at Q25 and MiXCR to the public reads, then kept only in-frame beta chains. Each CDR3 protein appears once, grouped with its most common genes and DNA. In this record, the V and J calls reflect TCRdb's handling and not the investigators' own analysis. This sample lists 420,000 or so distinct CDR3 sequences; less than 20% were detected once. The ten biggest clones cover 9% to 15% of the sample.

The sequence was obtained from a man over 45 in good health. The rearranged segments are TRBV29-1 and TRBJ1-4, with no D gene named confidently. Material: naive T cells sorted from blood. According to the study, the label for this sample's cell subset or site signals: cells isolated with a human naive T-cell isolation kit. The DNA is TGCAGCGTGGCCCGGATGGGAACTAATGAAAAACTGTTTTTT. Its product reads: CSVARMGTNEKLFF.